A selection of T cell receptor beta chains follows, all from one sample in a study of cytomegalovirus exposure and HLA in healthy donors. Measured with immunoSEQ multiplex PCR; TCRdb has only the in-frame clones, and not every one. Of around 67,000 clones listed, about 61% are singletons. The material sequenced was PBMCs. The receptors here all came from a woman aged 45-60 years in good health and CMV-seronegative. Each CDR3 is given with its conserved first and last residue. Fields, in order: V gene, CDR3 protein.

V gene: TRBV29-1; CDR3 protein: CSAVPDRAEAFF
V gene: TRBV15; CDR3 protein: CATSSEEGGGQFF
V gene: TRBV28; CDR3 protein: CATGGGHPARGYTF
V gene: TRBV5-4; CDR3 protein: CASSSSDRGLSGANVLTF
V gene: TRBV7-9; CDR3 protein: CASSSPWASYEQYF
V gene: TRBV5-8; CDR3 protein: CASSVVVEETQYF
V gene: TRBV2; CDR3 protein: CASSGQIATNEKLFF
V gene: TRBV19; CDR3 protein: CASSTFSGRDNEQFF
V gene: TRBV19; CDR3 protein: CATRILAGNEQFF
V gene: TRBV7-9; CDR3 protein: CASSSPANMNYGYTF
V gene: TRBV6-5; CDR3 protein: CASSGGDTQYF
V gene: TRBV11-3; CDR3 protein: CASSSKRGATEAFF
V gene: TRBV28; CDR3 protein: CASSPNPGQYTEAFF
V gene: TRBV11-2; CDR3 protein: CASSKLLVNQETQYF
V gene: TRBV19; CDR3 protein: CASTRGTGLYNEQFF
V gene: TRBV4-1; CDR3 protein: CASSQALRSGQGNEKLFF
V gene: TRBV6-5; CDR3 protein: CASSLLAPPEQYF
V gene: TRBV7-2; CDR3 protein: CASSLATGTGNTIYF
V gene: TRBV7-3; CDR3 protein: CASSLGRGPDTQYF
V gene: TRBV7-6; CDR3 protein: CASSLVGAYNEKLFF
V gene: TRBV5-1; CDR3 protein: CASSPGLAGAYEQYF
V gene: TRBV5-1; CDR3 protein: CASSSTGSSGDEKLFF